A single sample is the source of the 8 T cell receptor beta chains below, sequenced in a study of blood T cell repertoires in COVID-19. The repertoire was sequenced with immunoSEQ multiplex PCR; TCRdb's copy has only in-frame clones and lacks some. The repertoire holds roughly 230,000 clones, with 75% to 90% as singletons. Sequenced sample: peripheral blood. The receptors were gathered from a man aged 40-50 years with acute or convalescent COVID-19.

This sequence joins TRBV19 and TRBJ2-2; 14 nucleotides match TRBD2. The germline CDR1 and CDR2 sequences are LNHDA and SQIVND (reference sequence). The trim removed 6 bases at V and 4 bases at J, leaving 13 bases unmatched. The CDR3 consists of 19 residues. The CDR3, as DNA: TGTGCCAGTAGGCAACCCGGGACTAGCGGGAGTAAGGGCACCGGGGAGCTGTTTTTT. Translation: CASRQPGTSGSKGTGELFF.

The CDR3, as DNA: TGTGCCTGGAGTGTTGGACAGTCAGTTGGGTACACTGAAGCTTTCTTT. Encoded protein: CAWSVGQSVGYTEAFF. The chain links TRBV30 to TRBJ1-1; D perhaps matches TRBD1 (6 bases). V was pared by 0 bases and J by 3 bases, with 17 bases between. Germline V CDR1 and CDR2: GTSNPN, SVGIG (reference sequence). The CDR3 has 16 residues.

The chain links TRBV13 to TRBJ2-2, with 7 bases that match TRBD2. The V gene's germline CDR1 is PRHDT and CDR2 FYEKMQ (reference sequence). The CDR3 covers 15 residues. V shed 6 bases, J shed 8 bases, and the junction held 12 bases outside the gene matches. CDR3 in amino acids: CASSFSGKMNGELFF. In DNA form, the CDR3 reads TGTGCCAGCAGTTTCAGCGGGAAAATGAATGGGGAGCTGTTTTTT. Full variable domain (missing parts from reference TRBV13 and TRBJ2-2): AAGVIQSPRHLIKEKRETATLKCYPIPRHDTVYWYQQGPGQDPQFLISFYEKMQSDKGSIPDRFSAQQFSDYHSELNMSSLELGDSALYFCASSFSGKMNGELFFGEGSRLTVL.

V gene TRBV5-1 combines with J gene TRBJ1-2; 7 bases line up with TRBD1. The CDR3 is 16 amino acids. Germline CDR1 and CDR2: SGHRS and YFSETQ. V shed 0 bases and J 0 bases; nucleotides not matched to a gene: 5. CDR3 amino acids: CASSLDTGASNYGYTF. The DNA for the CDR3 is TGCGCCAGCAGCTTGGACACAGGGGCTTCTAACTATGGCTACACCTTC.

Only one count was recorded for this clone. The J gene is TRBJ2-3, the V gene TRBV18, with TRBD1 matching over 12 bases. This CDR3 is 18 amino acids long. Germline V gene lookup returns CDR1 KGHSH and CDR2 LQKENI. V lost 3 bases and J lost 2; bases outside the gene matches: 9. The CDR3 sequence is CASSPSAGTGGNTDTQYF. The DNA for the CDR3 is TGTGCCAGCTCACCCTCCGCCGGGACAGGGGGCAACACAGATACGCAGTATTTT.

The chain carries TRBV3-1 (or the pseudogene TRBV3-2) and TRBJ1-4; 9 bases agree with TRBD1. There are 17 residues in the CDR3. V was clipped by 6 bases and J by 2 bases; unmatched bases: 10. Germline assignment: CDR1 LGHDT and CDR2 YNNKEL (reference sequence). The CDR3 protein is CASSPDRQGGTNEKLFF. The CDR3 nucleotides are TGTGCCAGCAGTCCGGACCGACAGGGGGGCACTAATGAAAAACTGTTTTTT.

This chain uses TRBV7-8 with TRBJ2-1; 12 nucleotides match TRBD2. The CDR3 has 15 residues. J was trimmed by 7 bases and V by 3 bases; bases with no gene match: 4. Germline V lookup: CDR1 SGHVS, CDR2 FQNEAQ. CDR3 sequence (DNA): TGTGCCAGCAGCTTGGGACTAGCGGGTTTAAATGAGCAGTTCTTC. As protein: CASSLGLAGLNEQFF.

V gene TRBV4-1 combines with J gene TRBJ1-2, with 8 bases lining up with TRBD1. This CDR3 is 13 amino acids long. J gave up 8 bases and V 0 bases, and 2 bases lay outside the gene matches. The germline gives CDR1 MGHRA, CDR2 YSYEKL. The CDR3 coding sequence is TGCGCCAGCAGCCAAGAGGCAGGGGGCGGCTACACCTTC. Amino acids: CASSQEAGGGYTF.